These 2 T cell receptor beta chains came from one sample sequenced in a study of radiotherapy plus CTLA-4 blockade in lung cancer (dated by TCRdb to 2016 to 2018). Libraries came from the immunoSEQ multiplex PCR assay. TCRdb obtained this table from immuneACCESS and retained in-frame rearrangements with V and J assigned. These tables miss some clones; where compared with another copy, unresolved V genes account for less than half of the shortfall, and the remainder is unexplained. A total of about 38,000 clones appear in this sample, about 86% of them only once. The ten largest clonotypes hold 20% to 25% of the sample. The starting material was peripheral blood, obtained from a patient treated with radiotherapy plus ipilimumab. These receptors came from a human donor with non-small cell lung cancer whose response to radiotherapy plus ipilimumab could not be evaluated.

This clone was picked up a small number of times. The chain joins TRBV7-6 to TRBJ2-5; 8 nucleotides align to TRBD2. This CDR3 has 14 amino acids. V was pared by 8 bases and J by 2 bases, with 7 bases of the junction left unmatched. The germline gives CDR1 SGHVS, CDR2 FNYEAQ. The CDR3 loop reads CASGALAGQETQYF. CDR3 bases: TGTGCCAGCGGCGCATTAGCGGGACAAGAGACCCAGTACTTC.

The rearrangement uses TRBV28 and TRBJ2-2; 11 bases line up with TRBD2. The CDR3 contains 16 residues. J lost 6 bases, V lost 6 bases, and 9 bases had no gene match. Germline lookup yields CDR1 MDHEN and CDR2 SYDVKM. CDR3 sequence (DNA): TGTGCCAGCAGCCTTAGCGGGGGGGGTCTTGCCGGGGAGCTGTTTTTT. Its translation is CASSLSGGGLAGELFF.